A single sample gave rise to the 20 T cell receptor beta chains below, sequenced in a study of blood T cell repertoires in COVID-19. Clones were read by immunoSEQ multiplex PCR, and TCRdb kept only the in-frame ones, dropping some. Counted here are fewer than 400,000 clones, roughly 90% occurring once; the ten biggest clones make up 2.9%. Sequences were obtained from peripheral blood. These receptor sequences come from a woman in her 30s with COVID-19, enrolled during active disease.

CDR3 nucleotides: TGTGCCAGCAGCCTCCGACAGGGCGAAGCTTTCTTT. It specifies CASSLRQGEAFF. The V call is TRBV3-1 (or the pseudogene TRBV3-2), the J call TRBJ1-1; 7 bases are shared with TRBD1. The CDR3 has 12 residues. V was pared by 4 bases and J by 8 bases, with 4 bases of the junction left unmatched. CDR1 is LGHDT and CDR2 is YNNKEL in the germline V gene (reference sequence).

This chain uses TRBV7-9 with TRBJ2-7; D may be TRBD1 (5 bases). The CDR3 spans 15 residues. The germline V gene encodes CDR1 SEHNR and CDR2 FQNEAQ (reference sequence). Trimming took off 4 bases at V and 0 bases at J, with 13 bases between the two ends. This chain's CDR3 is CASSSAQEYSYEQYF. The CDR3, as DNA: TGTGCCAGCAGCTCAGCACAGGAATACTCCTACGAGCAGTACTTC.

The chain combines TRBV5-1 with TRBJ1-1, with 10 bases matching TRBD1. There are 15 residues in the CDR3. The V segment lost 2 bases and the J segment 4 bases; nucleotides outside the gene matches: 5. In germline, CDR1 is SGHRS, CDR2 YFSETQ. CDR3 in amino acids: CASSFTGTGATEAFF. In nucleotides, the CDR3 is TGCGCCAGCAGCTTCACCGGGACAGGGGCCACTGAAGCTTTCTTT. Filled out from reference TRBV5-1 and TRBJ1-1, the complete variable domain reads KAGVTQTPRYLIKTRGQQVTLSCSPISGHRSVSWYQQTPGQGLQFLFEYFSETQRNKGNFPGRFSGRQFSNSRSEMNVSTLELGDSALYLCASSFTGTGATEAFFGQGTRLTVV.

The chain couples TRBV5-1 to TRBJ1-3; TRBD1 is a possible D gene (5 bases). The CDR3 is 14 residues long. The germline CDR1 and CDR2 sequences are SGHRS and YFSETQ. The V and J ends lost 1 base and 7 bases respectively, with 12 bases between them. Written as DNA, the CDR3 is TGCGCCAGCAGCTTGACGGGGGTCGTCAACACCATATATTTT. This encodes CASSLTGVVNTIYF.

This chain joins TRBV6-4 and TRBJ1-1; 9 nucleotides line up with TRBD1. Germline lookup yields CDR1 MRHNA and CDR2 SNTAGT. Trimming at V came to 4 bases and at J to 2 bases, leaving 5 bases not matched to a gene. This CDR3 contains 15 residues. The CDR3 nucleotides are TGTGCCAGCAGTGCCGAACAGGGGGCCAACACTGAAGCTTTCTTT. This gives the protein CASSAEQGANTEAFF.

This clone was seen a few times. The V and J genes are TRBV7-2 and TRBJ1-6; TRBD1 agrees at 8 bases. With 5 bases clipped from V and 7 bases from J, the junction kept 13 bases outside the gene matches. Looked up from germline, CDR1 is SGHTA and CDR2 is FQGNSA. This CDR3 contains 17 residues. Written as DNA, the CDR3 is TGTGCCAGCAGCGTGAGGGACAGGCATACTCCGAATTCACCCCTCCACTTT. The encoded protein is CASSVRDRHTPNSPLHF.

The V call is TRBV29-1, the J call TRBJ1-1; D is unclear. The CDR3 is 12 amino acids. V was shortened by 4 bases and J by 1 base, with 7 bases between the two germline ends. From germline, CDR1 is SQVTM and CDR2 ANQGSEA. The CDR3 reads CSVGPGNTEAFF. The CDR3 nucleotides are TGCAGCGTTGGTCCGGGGAACACTGAAGCTTTCTTT.

V usage is TRBV7-8 and J usage is TRBJ1-2; 7 bases align to TRBD1. Germline CDR1 SGHVS, CDR2 FQNEAQ. CDR3 size: 16 residues. V gave up 2 bases and J gave up 8 bases; unmatched junction bases: 14. CDR3 region: CASSLRLVRGAGGYTF. The CDR3 DNA reads as TGTGCCAGCAGCTTAAGACTGGTCAGGGGGGCCGGCGGCTACACCTTC.

V gene TRBV18 combines with J gene TRBJ1-1; a weak D match, TRBD1 (6 bases). With 4 bases removed from V and 4 bases from J, the gap between germline ends came to 19 bases. Germline V CDR1 and CDR2: KGHSH, LQKENI. The CDR3 runs to 16 residues. As DNA, the CDR3 is TGTGCCAGCTCACTCTACAGCAGGGGAGTCGGCACTGAAGCTTTCTTT. This gives the protein CASSLYSRGVGTEAFF.

The chain is built from TRBV19 and TRBJ1-1, with no clear D. The CDR3 has 12 amino acids. V lost 3 bases to trimming and J lost 4 bases, with 6 bases between them. The germline V gene encodes CDR1 LNHDA and CDR2 SQIVND (reference sequence). The CDR3, as DNA: TGTGCCAGTAGTATTTCTATCACTGAAGCTTTCTTT. Translating it yields CASSISITEAFF.

The CDR3, as DNA: TGTGCCACCAGCCCAGGGGCTGGGGGAAATCAGCCCCAGCATTTT. Protein: CATSPGAGGNQPQHF. The V gene is TRBV15, the J gene TRBJ1-5; possibly TRBD1 for D (6 bases). This CDR3 is 15 amino acids long. Looked up from germline, CDR1 is LNHNV and CDR2 is YYDKDF (reference sequence). The germline V and J ends were trimmed by 5 bases and 4 bases, with 15 bases remaining between them.

The gene calls are TRBV6-4 and TRBJ2-2, with TRBD1 matching over 8 bases. CDR1 MRHNA and CDR2 SNTAGT come from the germline V gene. V dropped 8 bases and J dropped 5; count of bases not matched to a gene: 13. The CDR3 consists of 16 residues. Here the CDR3 DNA reads TGTGCCAGCCGAGAACAAACAGGGGGAAGTACCGGGGAGCTGTTTTTT. This translates into CASREQTGGSTGELFF.

This clone was found a few times. This chain uses TRBV2 with TRBJ1-1; possibly TRBD1 for D (6 bases). V was trimmed by 5 bases and J by 5 bases, leaving 15 bases between them. Per germline, CDR1 SNHLY and CDR2 FYNNEI. This CDR3 is built from 14 residues. Here the CDR3 reads CASSFHREGTEAFF. The CDR3 DNA is TGTGCCAGCAGTTTTCACAGGGAGGGGACTGAAGCTTTCTTT.

This clone has a single count. The rearrangement links TRBV12-3 or TRBV12-4 to TRBJ2-5, with D possibly TRBD1 on 6 matching bases. The CDR3 length is 11 residues. Trimming took 2 bases from V and 11 from J, leaving 9 bases between them. The DNA for the CDR3 is TGTGCCAGCAGTTTAAATCAGGGGCAGTACTTC. It translates to CASSLNQGQYF.

The chain recombines TRBV19 with TRBJ1-1, with D hard to call. The CDR3 is 14 amino acids. CDR1 and CDR2 from the germline V gene are LNHDA and SQIVND (reference sequence). V was shortened by 8 bases and J by 1 base, with 14 bases between the two germline ends. The CDR3: CASDPGLQNTEAFF. CDR3 bases: TGTGCCAGTGACCCGGGGTTACAGAACACTGAAGCTTTCTTT.

V and J are TRBV12-3 or TRBV12-4 and TRBJ2-1; maybe TRBD2 (6 bases). Trimming stripped 8 bases from V and 4 bases from J, with 12 bases between. The CDR3 contains 13 residues. CDR3 loop: CASGTGVYNEQFF. CDR3 DNA sequence: TGTGCCAGCGGTACGGGAGTATACAATGAGCAGTTCTTC.

The rearrangement joins TRBV5-1 to TRBJ2-1; 9 positions match TRBD2. Germline V gives CDR1 SGHRS, CDR2 YFSETQ. The CDR3 runs 16 residues. Trimming removed 4 bases from V and 1 base from J; junction bases left unmatched: 6. The CDR3 nucleotides read TGCGCCAGCAGCCTTAGCGGGAGTAGGTCCTACAATGAGCAGTTCTTC. As protein: CASSLSGSRSYNEQFF.

J is TRBJ2-2 and V is TRBV6-1, with 7 bases aligning to TRBD2. Germline V lookup: CDR1 MNHNS, CDR2 SASEGT. The CDR3 extends over 16 amino acids. The junction had 6 bases not matched to a gene; V was cut back by 2 bases and J by 3 bases. The CDR3 reads CASSEYLAGDTGELFF. The CDR3 DNA reads as TGTGCCAGCAGTGAATATCTGGCGGGAGACACCGGGGAGCTGTTTTTT.

This chain joins TRBV6-5 and TRBJ1-1; 7 bases line up with TRBD1. CDR1 and CDR2 from the germline V gene are MNHEY and SVGAGI. The CDR3 covers 14 residues. The trim removed 6 bases at V and 4 bases at J, leaving 8 bases unmatched. Here the CDR3 reads CASSSTGTVTEAFF. For the CDR3, the DNA is TGTGCCAGCAGCTCAACCGGGACAGTCACTGAAGCTTTCTTT.

This clone appeared once. This chain links TRBV30 with TRBJ1-4; the D gene is possibly TRBD1 (5 bases). Germline CDR1 and CDR2: GTSNPN and SVGIG (reference sequence). Trimming removed 1 base at V and 7 bases at J, with 10 bases between. The CDR3 consists of 13 residues. CDR3 nucleotides: TGTGCCTGGAGTGGGGGGGGACCTGAAAAACTGTTTTTT. Translation gives CAWSGGGPEKLFF.